The present T cell receptor (beta chain) was sequenced within a study of post-analysis software for immune sequencing data. Looking at the study overall: Recorded subtypes: relapsing-remitting, secondary progressive, progressive-relapsing; some patients unannotated. Study outcomes and limitations: Included in a set of roughly 5 TRBV segments more frequent in patients than controls were TRBV5-6, TRBV5-1 and TRBV20-1.

Germline-derived CDR1 and CDR2 are SGHTA and FQGNSA. V lost 5 bases to trimming and J lost 1 base, with 8 bases between them. This CDR3 contains 13 residues. This clonotype occurred a few times. The target antigen is unknown. cDNA libraries of TCR beta carried unique molecular identifiers. TCRdb re-called the PCR reads through MiXCR, storing one row per CDR3 protein. The data hold hundreds of thousands of distinct CDR3 sequences, with 25% to 30% observed a single time. The sequenced sample was blood. The chain recombines TRBV7-2 with TRBJ1-1, with a possible D match to TRBD1 (6 bases). The receptor was isolated from a girl aged 10 to 17 with multiple sclerosis. The CDR3 loop is CASSNRENTEAFF. The CDR3 DNA is TGTGCCAGCAGCAACAGGGAGAACACTGAAGCTTTCTTT.